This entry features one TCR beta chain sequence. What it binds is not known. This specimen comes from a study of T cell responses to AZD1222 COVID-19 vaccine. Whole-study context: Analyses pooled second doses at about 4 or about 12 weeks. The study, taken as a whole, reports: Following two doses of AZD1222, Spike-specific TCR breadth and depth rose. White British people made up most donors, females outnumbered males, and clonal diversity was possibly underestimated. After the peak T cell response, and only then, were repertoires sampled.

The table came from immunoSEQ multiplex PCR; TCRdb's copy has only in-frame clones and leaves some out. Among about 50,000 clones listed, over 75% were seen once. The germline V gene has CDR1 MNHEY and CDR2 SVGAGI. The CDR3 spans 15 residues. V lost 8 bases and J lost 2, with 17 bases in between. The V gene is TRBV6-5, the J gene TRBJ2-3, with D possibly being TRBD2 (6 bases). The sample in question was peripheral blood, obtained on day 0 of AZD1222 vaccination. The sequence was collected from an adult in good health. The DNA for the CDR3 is TGTGCCAGCCTCTGGTCGGGAGCCAACACAGATACGCAGTATTTT. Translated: CASLWSGANTDTQYF.